Following are 23 T cell receptor beta chains from one sample sequenced in a study of cytomegalovirus exposure and HLA in healthy donors. The study ran its PCR with 60 Vbeta and 13 Jbeta primers. This table comes from immunoSEQ multiplex PCR, and its TCRdb copy is limited to in-frame clones, with some not included. The sample data list around 74,000 clones. Material: PBMCs. The source is a man aged 25 to 40 in good health and CMV-seronegative.

For the CDR3, the DNA is TGCGCCAGCAGCTTGGGTGGGACAGGGACCCAAGAGACCCAGTACTTC. Its translation is CASSLGGTGTQETQYF. The chain combines TRBV5-1 with TRBJ2-5; 9 positions match TRBD1. This CDR3 comprises 16 residues. V lost 0 bases and J lost 1; bases outside the gene matches: 4. Germline lookup yields CDR1 SGHRS and CDR2 YFSETQ.

The V call is TRBV15, the J call TRBJ2-7; tentative D call: TRBD1 (5 bases). The V and J ends lost 8 bases and 0 bases respectively, with 11 bases between them. The germline V gene has CDR1 LNHNV and CDR2 YYDKDF (reference sequence). This CDR3 has 13 amino acids. CDR3 sequence: CATAQGLSYEQYF. The DNA of the CDR3 is TGTGCCACCGCGCAGGGCCTCTCCTACGAGCAGTACTTC.

V gene TRBV7-3 combines with J gene TRBJ1-1; 7 bases fit TRBD1. The CDR3 has 15 residues. Germline CDR1 and CDR2: SGHTA and FQGTGA. J gave up 5 bases and V 2 bases, and 8 bases lay outside the gene matches. In DNA form, the CDR3 reads TGTGCCAGCAGCTTACTCGGACAGGAACATACTGAAGCTTTCTTT. Translation: CASSLLGQEHTEAFF. The full variable domain, completed using reference TRBV7-3 and TRBJ1-1, is GAGVSQTPSNKVTEKGKYVELRCDPISGHTALYWYRQSLGQGPEFLIYFQGTGAADDSGLPNDRFFAVRPEGSVSTLKIQRTERGDSAVYLCASSLLGQEHTEAFFGQGTRLTVV.

The chain combines TRBV5-1 with TRBJ1-1; weak D call: TRBD1 (6 bases). The germline V gene encodes CDR1 SGHRS and CDR2 YFSETQ. V shed 6 bases and J shed 4 bases, with 16 bases lying between them. This CDR3 comprises 14 residues. The CDR3 spells CASTTEGGRTEAFF. CDR3 in DNA: TGCGCCAGCACTACAGAGGGGGGGCGCACTGAAGCTTTCTTT. Full variable domain (remainder filled in from reference TRBV5-1 and TRBJ1-1): KAGVTQTPRYLIKTRGQQVTLSCSPISGHRSVSWYQQTPGQGLQFLFEYFSETQRNKGNFPGRFSGRQFSNSRSEMNVSTLELGDSALYLCASTTEGGRTEAFFGQGTRLTVV.

The CDR3 DNA sequence: TGTGCCAGCGAAGGGGGCTCCGGGACTAGCGGGAGCGATGAGCAGTTCTTC. It specifies CASEGGSGTSGSDEQFF. The V and J genes are TRBV7-9 and TRBJ2-1, with 14 positions matching TRBD2. The CDR3 is made up of 17 amino acids. J gave up 8 bases and V 8 bases, and 14 bases lay outside the gene matches. Germline CDR1 and CDR2: SEHNR and FQNEAQ (reference sequence).

This chain connects TRBV7-2 to TRBJ2-5, with 10 bases aligning to TRBD2. With 2 bases clipped from V and 1 base from J, the junction kept 10 bases outside the gene matches. CDR1 SGHTA and CDR2 FQGNSA come from the germline V gene. The CDR3 length is 18 residues. The CDR3: CASSLRPRTSGTQETQYF. DNA of the CDR3: TGTGCCAGCAGCTTAAGGCCCCGGACTAGCGGTACCCAAGAGACCCAGTACTTC.

The rearrangement joins TRBV7-2 to TRBJ1-1; no definite D call. Germline CDR1 reads SGHTA; CDR2 reads FQGNSA. V lost 5 bases and J 0 bases, leaving 13 bases between the germline ends. The CDR3 totals 15 residues. This CDR3 is CASSPSVLMNTEAFF. DNA for the CDR3: TGTGCCAGCAGCCCCTCCGTGTTAATGAACACTGAAGCTTTCTTT.

This chain uses TRBV20-1 with TRBJ2-7; 10 bases agree with TRBD1. Germline CDR1 DFQATT, CDR2 SNEGSKA (reference sequence). CDR3 size: 11 residues. For the CDR3, the DNA is TGCACCGGACAGGGGGACTACGAGCAGTACTTC. This sequence encodes CTGQGDYEQYF.

V is TRBV11-1 and J is TRBJ2-7, with 8 bases fitting TRBD2. Germline assignment: CDR1 SGHAT and CDR2 FQDESV (reference sequence). The CDR3 loop spans 14 amino acids. Germline trimming cut 5 bases from V and 5 bases from J; bases unmatched to any gene: 8. Here the CDR3 reads CASSLGLAGDEQYF. The CDR3 DNA sequence: TGTGCCAGCAGCCTCGGACTAGCAGGGGACGAGCAGTACTTC.

The chain recombines TRBV6-1 with TRBJ1-2; D remains ambiguous. This CDR3 contains 14 residues. With 3 bases removed from V and 4 bases from J, the gap between germline ends came to 12 bases. Germline V gives CDR1 MNHNS, CDR2 SASEGT. The CDR3 DNA is TGTGCCAGCAGTGAGAATACAGAGGGCTATGGCTACACCTTC. Amino acids: CASSENTEGYGYTF.

The rearrangement uses TRBV6-5 and TRBJ2-5; 8 bases agree with TRBD2. Germline V gene lookup returns CDR1 MNHEY and CDR2 SVGAGI. V gave up 5 bases and J gave up 11 bases; unmatched junction bases: 10. CDR3 size: 13 residues. CDR3 DNA sequence: TGTGCCAGCAGTCTTTCGACTAGCGAGGAGCAGTACTTC. Its translation: CASSLSTSEEQYF.

J is TRBJ2-3 and V is TRBV7-3; 10 nucleotides match TRBD2. V gave up 4 bases and J gave up 6 bases; unmatched junction bases: 13. The length of the CDR3 is 17 residues. The germline gives CDR1 SGHTA, CDR2 FQGTGA. CDR3 amino acids: CASSSIGLAGGQDTQYF. Written as DNA, the CDR3 is TGTGCCAGCAGCTCGATAGGGTTAGCGGGAGGCCAGGATACGCAGTATTTT.

This chain joins TRBV27 and TRBJ1-6, with D possibly matching TRBD1 (6 bases). V lost 5 bases, J lost 1 base, and 18 bases lay in between. Germline CDR1 MNHEY, CDR2 SMNVEV (reference sequence). The CDR3 spans 18 residues. CDR3 sequence (DNA): TGTGCCAGCAGTCGGAAAGGACAGACTTCTTCCTATAATTCACCCCTCCACTTT. It yields the protein CASSRKGQTSSYNSPLHF.

The chain employs TRBV9 and TRBJ1-2; D is possibly TRBD1 (6 bases). CDR3 length: 15 residues. Trimming pared 2 bases from V and 5 bases from J, leaving 16 bases between. The germline V gene encodes CDR1 SGDLS and CDR2 YYNGEE. The CDR3 DNA reads as TGTGCCAGCAGCGTTGGGGGGGCGAAGGGGTATGGCTACACCTTC. Translated, it gives CASSVGGAKGYGYTF.

The rearrangement joins TRBV4-2 to TRBJ2-7; 7 bases match TRBD2. V lost 1 base and J lost 3; bases outside the gene matches: 9. Germline values: CDR1 LGHNA, CDR2 YNFKEQ. The CDR3 runs 16 residues. The CDR3 loop is CASSQVLASGVYEQYF. CDR3 DNA sequence: TGTGCCAGCAGCCAAGTGTTGGCTAGCGGAGTCTACGAGCAGTACTTC.

The chain combines TRBV4-1 with TRBJ2-1; D ambiguous. V lost 4 bases and J 0 bases, leaving 10 bases between the germline ends. This CDR3 contains 15 residues. The germline V gene encodes CDR1 MGHRA and CDR2 YSYEKL. CDR3: CASSPKQSSYNEQFF. The DNA for the CDR3 is TGCGCCAGCAGCCCAAAACAAAGCTCCTACAATGAGCAGTTCTTC.

The chain recombines TRBV9 with TRBJ2-1; 10 bases are shared with TRBD2. Trimming removed 4 bases from V and 7 bases from J; junction bases left unmatched: 14. CDR1 is SGDLS, CDR2 YYNGEE, per germline. The CDR3 totals 17 residues. The CDR3 nucleotides are TGTGCCAGCAGCTTACGACCGAGCGGGGGGGCTAGGAATGAGCAGTTCTTC. This translates into CASSLRPSGGARNEQFF.

V is TRBV29-1 and J is TRBJ1-2; weak D call: TRBD1 (5 bases). Trimming stripped 0 bases from V and 8 bases from J, with 19 bases between. The CDR3 consists of 15 residues. In germline, CDR1 is SQVTM, CDR2 ANQGSEA. The CDR3 nucleotides read TGCAGCGTTGAAGATCTCGGACAACGTCCTGGCGGCTACACCTTC. Encoded protein: CSVEDLGQRPGGYTF.

The DNA of the CDR3 is TGTGCCAGCAGCGTAGACCTTAGCTCCTACGAGCAGTACTTC. The encoded protein is CASSVDLSSYEQYF. The V gene is TRBV9, the J gene TRBJ2-7; D remains unclear. The CDR3 runs to 14 residues. V was trimmed by 0 bases and J by 0 bases, leaving 7 bases between them. The germline V gene encodes CDR1 SGDLS and CDR2 YYNGEE. Using reference TRBV9 and TRBJ2-7 for the parts outside the CDR3, the full variable domain is DSGVTQTPKHLITATGQRVTLRCSPRSGDLSVYWYQQSLDQGLQFLIQYYNGEERAKGNILERFSAQQFPDLHSELNLSSLELGDSALYFCASSVDLSSYEQYFGPGTRLTVT.

The chain joins TRBV9 to TRBJ2-5, with D perhaps TRBD2 (6 bases). Germline assignment: CDR1 SGDLS and CDR2 YYNGEE. This CDR3 has 20 residues. V gave up 0 bases and J gave up 4 bases, with 28 bases separating them. The CDR3 DNA follows: TGTGCCAGCAGCGTAGAACGGATTCGGGAGCGGGCCGACTCCCGAGAGACCCAGTACTTC. Translated: CASSVERIRERADSRETQYF.

This rearrangement joins TRBV7-2 to TRBJ2-4, with 15 bases aligning to TRBD2. Germline-derived CDR1 and CDR2 are SGHTA and FQGNSA. The CDR3 spans 18 residues. The ends lost 1 base at V and 8 bases at J; junction bases unmatched: 9. DNA for the CDR3: TGTGCCAGCAGCTTAGATCGGGGACTAGCGGGGGGTAGGGACATTCAGTACTTC. Its protein is CASSLDRGLAGGRDIQYF.

The rearrangement joins TRBV5-1 to TRBJ2-3, with TRBD2 matching 7 bases. Germline CDR1 is SGHRS and CDR2 is YFSETQ. Trimming took 2 bases from V and 4 from J; bases not matched to a gene: 7. This CDR3 is built from 15 residues. CDR3 in DNA: TGCGCCAGCAGCTTTATGGGCGGGAGCGCAGATACGCAGTATTTT. Amino acid sequence: CASSFMGGSADTQYF.

J is TRBJ1-5 and V is TRBV4-1; D might be TRBD1 (5 bases). The germline CDR1 and CDR2 sequences are MGHRA and YSYEKL. This CDR3 comprises 15 residues. V lost 2 bases and J 3 bases, leaving 11 bases between the germline ends. The CDR3 reads CASSQYGGNNQPQHF. The CDR3, as DNA: TGCGCCAGCAGCCAATACGGGGGGAACAATCAGCCCCAGCATTTT.